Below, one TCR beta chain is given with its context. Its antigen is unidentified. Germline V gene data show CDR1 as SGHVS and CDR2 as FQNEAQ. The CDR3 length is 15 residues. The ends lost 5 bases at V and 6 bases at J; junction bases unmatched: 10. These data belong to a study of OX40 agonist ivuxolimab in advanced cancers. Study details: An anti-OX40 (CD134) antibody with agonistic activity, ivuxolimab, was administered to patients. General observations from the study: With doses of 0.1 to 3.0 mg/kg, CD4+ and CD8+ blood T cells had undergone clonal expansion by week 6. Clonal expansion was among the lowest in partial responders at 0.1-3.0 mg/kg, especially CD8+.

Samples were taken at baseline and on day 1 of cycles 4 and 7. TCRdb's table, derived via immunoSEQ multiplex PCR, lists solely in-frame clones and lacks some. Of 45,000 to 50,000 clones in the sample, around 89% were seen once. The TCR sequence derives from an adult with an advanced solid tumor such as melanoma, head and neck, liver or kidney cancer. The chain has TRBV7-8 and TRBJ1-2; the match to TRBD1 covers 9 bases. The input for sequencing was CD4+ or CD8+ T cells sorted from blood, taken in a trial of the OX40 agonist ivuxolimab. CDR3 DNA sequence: TGTGCCAGCAGCATTTACAGGGGGCCCCAGGATGGCTACACCTTC. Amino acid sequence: CASSIYRGPQDGYTF.